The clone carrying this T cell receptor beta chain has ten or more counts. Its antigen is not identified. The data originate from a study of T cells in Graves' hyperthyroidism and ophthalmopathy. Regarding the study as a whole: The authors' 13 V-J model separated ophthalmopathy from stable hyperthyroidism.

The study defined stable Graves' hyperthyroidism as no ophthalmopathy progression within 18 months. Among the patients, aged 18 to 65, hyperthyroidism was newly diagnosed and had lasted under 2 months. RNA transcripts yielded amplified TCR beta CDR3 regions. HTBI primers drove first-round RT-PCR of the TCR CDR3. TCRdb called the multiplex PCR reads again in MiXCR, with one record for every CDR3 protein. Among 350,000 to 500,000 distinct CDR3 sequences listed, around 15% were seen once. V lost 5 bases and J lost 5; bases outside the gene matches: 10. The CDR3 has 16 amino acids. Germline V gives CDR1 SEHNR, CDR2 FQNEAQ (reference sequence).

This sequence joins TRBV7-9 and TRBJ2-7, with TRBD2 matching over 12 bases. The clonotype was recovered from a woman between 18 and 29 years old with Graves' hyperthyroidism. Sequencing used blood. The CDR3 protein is CASSRTSGTVGDEQYF. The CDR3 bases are TGTGCCAGCAGCCGGACTAGCGGGACGGTCGGGGACGAGCAGTACTTC.